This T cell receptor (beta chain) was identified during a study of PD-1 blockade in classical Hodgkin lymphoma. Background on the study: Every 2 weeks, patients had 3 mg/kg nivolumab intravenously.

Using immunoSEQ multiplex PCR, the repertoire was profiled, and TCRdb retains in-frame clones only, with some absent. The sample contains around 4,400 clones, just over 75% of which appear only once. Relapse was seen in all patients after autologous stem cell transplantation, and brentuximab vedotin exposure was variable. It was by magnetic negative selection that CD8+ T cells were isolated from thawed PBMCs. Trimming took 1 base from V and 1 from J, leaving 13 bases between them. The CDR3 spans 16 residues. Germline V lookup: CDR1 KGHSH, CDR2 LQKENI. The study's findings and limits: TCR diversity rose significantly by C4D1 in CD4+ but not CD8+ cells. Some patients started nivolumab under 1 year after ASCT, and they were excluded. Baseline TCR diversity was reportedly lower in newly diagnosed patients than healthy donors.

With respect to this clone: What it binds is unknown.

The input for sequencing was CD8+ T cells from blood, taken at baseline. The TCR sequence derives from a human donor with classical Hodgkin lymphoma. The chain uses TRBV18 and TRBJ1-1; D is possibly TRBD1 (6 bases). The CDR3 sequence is CASSPRDHRANTEAFF. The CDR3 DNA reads TGTGCCAGCTCACCACGGGACCACAGGGCGAACACTGAAGCTTTCTTT.